This TCR beta chain emerged from a study of T cell responses to AZD1222 COVID-19 vaccine. General observations from the study: The study found vaccine-associated CD4 TCRs spanning spike, dominant at 160-218 and 743-854.

Sequenced by immunoSEQ multiplex PCR; TCRdb stores in-frame clones only, minus some. The table includes some 140,000 clones, 85% to 90% detected once. V dropped 5 bases and J dropped 7; count of bases not matched to a gene: 5. The germline CDR1 and CDR2 sequences are SGHVS and FQNEAQ. This CDR3 region has 14 residues. In this sample, this clone turned up once. Its antigen is currently unknown. The origin of this receptor is an adult in good health. The sample in question was peripheral blood, obtained on day 0 of MenACWY control vaccination. This chain links TRBV7-8 with TRBJ1-6, with TRBD1 identical over 7 bases. CDR3 in amino acids: CASSLGTENSPLHF. CDR3 nucleotides: TGTGCCAGCAGCCTAGGGACAGAGAATTCACCCCTCCACTTT.